This TCR beta chain was recorded in a study of blood T cell repertoires in COVID-19. The wider study: From the United States, Italy and Spain came samples of acute and convalescent COVID-19. The cDNA or gDNA used as material had been derived from T cells, B-cell-depleted T cells, or PBMCs.

In the original analysis: Scientists estimated how many nucleated cells there were by amplifying reference gene primers. TCRdb's table, derived via immunoSEQ multiplex PCR, lists solely in-frame clones and lacks some. The V and J calls and the clone size are those of that table, but D and trimming were determined from the DNA. Of about 150,000 clones listed, approximately 86% are singletons. Looked up from germline, CDR1 is MDHEN and CDR2 is SYDVKM. Germline trimming cut 3 bases from V and 6 bases from J; bases unmatched to any gene: 4. This CDR3 has 15 residues. This sequence joins TRBV28 and TRBJ1-5; TRBD1 agrees at 11 bases. Material: peripheral blood. The source is a woman in her 40s with active or convalescent COVID-19. The CDR3, as DNA: TGTGCCAGCAGTTTTGGACAGGGGGCTGGTCAGCCCCAGCATTTT. Protein product: CASSFGQGAGQPQHF.